These 23 T cell receptor beta chains share one sample of origin, sequenced in a study of molecular identifiers for immune sequencing clone quantification. Via MiXCR, TCRdb re-called the PCR reads, giving one row per CDR3 protein. This sample has tens of thousands of distinct CDR3 sequences, with about a third found just once. Material for sequencing was naive CD8+ T cells from blood, with Jurkat cell RNA spiked in. Subset in this sample: FACS-sorted CD8+CD4-CCR7+CD45RA+ naive T cells. Receptor source: a human donor in good health. Some libraries in this study had Jurkat cell RNA spiked in.

Turning to this clonotype: Just one base apart from a much larger clone, this may be a read error. The chain carries TRBV3-1 and TRBJ2-5; D may be TRBD2 (6 bases). Germline CDR1 LGHDT, CDR2 YNNKEL (reference sequence). The CDR3 covers 15 residues. With 0 bases removed from V and 9 bases from J, the gap between germline ends came to 17 bases. The CDR3 DNA follows: TGTGCCAGCAGCCAAGAGTCAGGCTGGAGGGAGTCCCAGTACTTC. It codes for CASSQESGWRESQYF.

The chain is built from TRBV12-5 and TRBJ1-2; possible D gene TRBD1, 5 bases. CDR3 length: 14 residues. The germline gives CDR1 LGHNT, CDR2 FRNRAP. V was cut by 7 bases and J by 0 bases, with 12 bases left in between. The CDR3 DNA reads as TGTGCTAGTGCCACCGGGACCGCTAACTATGGCTACACCTTC. Its translation is CASATGTANYGYTF.

This clonotype was recorded a few times. The gene calls are TRBV4-1 and TRBJ2-1; 7 nucleotides line up with TRBD2. Germline values: CDR1 MGHRA, CDR2 YSYEKL. This CDR3 has 17 amino acids. J lost 4 bases, V lost 1 base, and 10 bases had no gene match. As DNA, the CDR3 is TGCGCCAGCAGCCAAGGGGAGTTCGGCGGGAGATACAATGAGCAGTTCTTC. This gives the protein CASSQGEFGGRYNEQFF.

Written as DNA, the CDR3 is TGTGCCAGCAGGCCGCGCGGGTCGCGGGAGACCCAGTACTTC. This translates into CASRPRGSRETQYF. The V gene is TRBV12-3 or TRBV12-4, the J gene TRBJ2-5, with a tentative D call TRBD2 (5 bases). Deletions cut 6 bases from V and 5 bases from J, with 16 bases between. The CDR3 contains 14 residues.

About this clonotype: This could be a read error, since a much larger clone is one nucleotide away. This chain joins TRBV7-3 and TRBJ2-1, with a tentative D call TRBD2 (6 bases). V lost 6 bases and J 11 bases, leaving 11 bases between the germline ends. CDR1 SGHTA and CDR2 FQGTGA come from the germline V gene. The CDR3 length is 11 residues. CDR3 loop: CASSPGVKQFF. CDR3 sequence (DNA): TGTGCCAGCAGTCCGGGAGTGAAGCAGTTCTTC.

The CDR3: CASSYSAGGLQYF. CDR3 DNA sequence: TGTGCCAGCAGTTACTCCGCGGGAGGGTTGCAGTATTTT. The genes are TRBV6-5 and TRBJ2-3; 9 bases are shared with TRBD2. Germline CDR1 reads MNHEY; CDR2 reads SVGAGI. Trimming cost V 0 bases and J 11 bases; bases outside gene matches: 3. The CDR3 has 13 amino acids.

This clonotype has ten or more counts. This sequence joins TRBV6-5 and TRBJ2-3, with D tentatively TRBD2 (6 bases). Trimming cost V 1 base and J 0 bases, with 11 bases left between them. Germline lookup yields CDR1 MNHEY and CDR2 SVGAGI. CDR3 length: 16 residues. CDR3 bases: TGTGCCAGCAGTTACTTCGCTAGCGCCAGCACAGATACGCAGTATTTT. Residues: CASSYFASASTDTQYF.

This clonotype was counted many times. This chain connects TRBV24-1 to TRBJ1-5; D not resolved. Deletions cut 5 bases from V and 3 bases from J, with 10 bases between. The CDR3 runs 14 residues. Germline CDR1 KGHDR, CDR2 SFDVKD. The CDR3 loop is CATSVEGFNQPQHF. In DNA form, the CDR3 reads TGTGCCACCAGTGTGGAAGGGTTCAATCAGCCCCAGCATTTT.

This clonotype has a handful of counts. This chain connects TRBV2 to TRBJ2-3; D unresolved. In germline, CDR1 is SNHLY, CDR2 FYNNEI. The CDR3 runs to 18 residues. The V and J ends lost 5 bases and 0 bases respectively, with 21 bases between them. The CDR3 DNA is TGTGCCAGCAGTATACCTTTGGTACAGAAGACTAGCACAGATACGCAGTATTTT. It encodes CASSIPLVQKTSTDTQYF. Together with reference TRBV2 and TRBJ2-3, the CDR3 gives the full variable domain: EPEVTQTPSHQVTQMGQEVILRCVPISNHLYFYWYRQILGQKVEFLVSFYNNEISEKSEIFDDQFSVERPDGSNFTLKIRSTKLEDSAMYFCASSIPLVQKTSTDTQYFGPGTRLTVL.

The chain recombines TRBV5-6 with TRBJ2-7; no clear D gene. Per the germline V gene, CDR1 is SGHDT and CDR2 is YYEEEE. Between the trimmed V and J ends, which lost 5 bases and 6 bases, there was a span of 9 bases. The CDR3 runs 11 residues. The CDR3 region has the DNA TGTGCCAGCAGTTCCTTCGGCGAGCAGTACTTC. It translates to CASSSFGEQYF.

There are a few counts of this clonotype. V gene TRBV4-1 combines with J gene TRBJ2-7; D possibly uses TRBD1 or TRBD2 (5 bases each). V was shortened by 1 base and J by 0 bases, with 16 bases between the two germline ends. The CDR3 is 17 residues long. The germline CDR1 and CDR2 sequences are MGHRA and YSYEKL. This chain's CDR3 is CASSQGRGFGASYEQYF. The CDR3 bases are TGCGCCAGCAGCCAAGGCCGGGGTTTTGGGGCCTCCTACGAGCAGTACTTC.

This clonotype was seen ten or more times. The rearrangement links TRBV5-1 to TRBJ2-7; 10 nucleotides agree with TRBD2. The trim removed 0 bases at V and 3 bases at J, leaving 6 bases unmatched. CDR1 is SGHRS, CDR2 YFSETQ, per germline. The CDR3 extends over 16 amino acids. CDR3 DNA: TGCGCCAGCAGCTTGGACGCCGGGACTAGCGACTACGAGCAGTACTTC. Translating gives CASSLDAGTSDYEQYF.

Remarks on this clonotype: A much larger clone lies one base from this, so it may be a read error. The chain is built from TRBV28 and TRBJ2-6, with 7 positions matching TRBD1. Germline CDR1 is MDHEN and CDR2 is SYDVKM. The CDR3 is 17 residues long. The CDR3: CASCLTGMGSGANVLTF. As DNA, the CDR3 is TGTGCCAGCTGTTTGACAGGGATGGGCTCTGGGGCCAACGTCCTGACTTTC. The whole variable domain, remainder taken from reference TRBV28 and TRBJ2-6, is DVKVTQSSRYLVKRTGEKVFLECVQDMDHENMFWYRQDPGLGLRLIYFSYDVKMKEKGDIPEGYSVSREKKERFSLILESASTNQTSMYLCASCLTGMGSGANVLTFGAGSRLTVL.

This clonotype was found many times. The rearrangement joins TRBV12-3 or TRBV12-4 to TRBJ1-1; D gene uncertain. Trimming stripped 5 bases from V and 2 bases from J, with 6 bases between. CDR3 length: 12 residues. CDR3 sequence: CASSIPNTEAFF. The CDR3 coding sequence is TGTGCCAGCAGTATACCCAACACTGAAGCTTTCTTT.

The V and J genes are TRBV7-9 and TRBJ1-2; D unresolved. The CDR3 runs 11 residues. Germline CDR1 reads SEHNR; CDR2 reads FQNEAQ (reference sequence). Trimming took off 0 bases at V and 10 bases at J, with 6 bases between the two ends. The CDR3 DNA is TGTGCCAGCAGCTTAGCGTTTTTCTACACCTTC. It specifies CASSLAFFYTF. The full variable domain, completed using reference TRBV7-9 and TRBJ1-2, is DTGVSQNPRHKITKRGQNVTFRCDPISEHNRLYWYRQTLGQGPEFLTYFQNEAQLEKSRLLSDRFSAERPKGSFSTLEIQRTEQGDSAMYLCASSLAFFYTFGSGTRLTVV.

Notes on this clonotype: A much larger clonotype is one base distant, so this may be a read error. Here the CDR3 omits its conserved ending phenylalanine or tryptophan, so a read error is the likely source. The V gene is TRBV28, the J gene TRBJ1-3; 9 bases align to TRBD1. The CDR3 runs 15 residues. V gave up 6 bases and J gave up 3 bases; unmatched junction bases: 6. Germline V gives CDR1 MDHEN, CDR2 SYDVKM. The CDR3 loop reads CASRGQGHGGNTIYY. The CDR3 region has the DNA TGTGCCAGCAGGGGACAGGGTCATGGTGGAAACACCATATATTAT.

This clonotype has only a few counts. The chain employs TRBV18 and TRBJ2-3; the D is unclear. Germline V lookup: CDR1 KGHSH, CDR2 LQKENI. V was cut by 2 bases and J by 3 bases, with 9 bases left in between. This CDR3 spans 14 amino acids. This chain's CDR3 is CASSPIRKTDTQYF. Here the CDR3 DNA reads TGTGCCAGCTCACCAATTAGGAAAACAGATACGCAGTATTTT. Filled out from reference TRBV18 and TRBJ2-3, the complete variable domain reads NAGVMQNPRHLVRRRGQEARLRCSPMKGHSHVYWYRQLPEEGLKFMVYLQKENIIDESGMPKERFSAEFPKEGPSILRIQQVVRGDSAAYFCASSPIRKTDTQYFGPGTRLTVL.

A note on this clonotype: Being one base from a much bigger clone, this may be a read error. V and J are TRBV7-6 and TRBJ2-5; D gene uncertain. CDR3 size: 14 residues. Trimming cost V 2 bases and J 4 bases, with 11 bases left between them. The germline V gene has CDR1 SGHVS and CDR2 FNYEAQ. The CDR3 region is CASSLYGRGETQYF. Written as DNA, the CDR3 is TGTGCCAGCAGCTTATATGGCAGAGGAGAGACCCAGTACTTC.

This clonotype occurred many times. The chain has TRBV12-3 or TRBV12-4 and TRBJ2-3; possible D gene TRBD2, 5 bases. The CDR3 loop spans 17 amino acids. V was shortened by 7 bases and J by 1 base, with 21 bases between the two germline ends. In DNA form, the CDR3 reads TGTGCCAGCATCCTGCTACATGGTGACGGGGGCACAGATACGCAGTATTTT. This codes for CASILLHGDGGTDTQYF.

On this clonotype itself: This may stem from a read error, because a much larger clone lies one nucleotide away. The V call is TRBV5-6, the J call TRBJ2-7, with 7 bases lining up with TRBD1. CDR1 is SGHDT and CDR2 is YYEEEE in the germline V gene. CDR3 length: 13 residues. The CDR3 region has the DNA TGTGCCAGCGGCTTTGGGACAGACTACGAGCAGTACTTC. This encodes CASGFGTDYEQYF.

This clonotype showed up just a few times. The chain is built from TRBV11-2 and TRBJ2-7, with D uncertain. The V and J ends lost 1 base and 2 bases respectively, with 6 bases between them. Germline loops: CDR1 SGHAT, CDR2 FQNNGV. This CDR3 has 13 amino acids. The CDR3 region is CASSLGYTYEQYF. In DNA, the CDR3 is TGTGCCAGCAGCTTAGGGTACACCTACGAGCAGTACTTC.

This clonotype was counted only a few times. The chain combines TRBV2 with TRBJ1-3; possible D gene TRBD1, 5 bases. Per the germline V gene, CDR1 is SNHLY and CDR2 is FYNNEI. The CDR3 extends over 14 amino acids. The ends were cut back, 6 bases at V and 2 bases at J, with 11 bases in the middle. The CDR3 loop reads CASRAGTTGNTIYF. The CDR3 DNA sequence: TGTGCCAGCAGAGCCGGGACCACTGGAAACACCATATATTTT.

Notes on this clonotype: A read error may account for a junction end that differs from germline. The rearrangement joins TRBV6-2 or TRBV6-3 to TRBJ1-1, with D hard to call. Looked up from germline, CDR1 is MNHEY and CDR2 is SVGEGT. The CDR3 sequence is 13 residues long. The CDR3 region has the DNA TGTGCCAGCAGTAACCCGGGAAACACTGCAGCTTTCTTT. Its translation: CASSNPGNTAAFF.